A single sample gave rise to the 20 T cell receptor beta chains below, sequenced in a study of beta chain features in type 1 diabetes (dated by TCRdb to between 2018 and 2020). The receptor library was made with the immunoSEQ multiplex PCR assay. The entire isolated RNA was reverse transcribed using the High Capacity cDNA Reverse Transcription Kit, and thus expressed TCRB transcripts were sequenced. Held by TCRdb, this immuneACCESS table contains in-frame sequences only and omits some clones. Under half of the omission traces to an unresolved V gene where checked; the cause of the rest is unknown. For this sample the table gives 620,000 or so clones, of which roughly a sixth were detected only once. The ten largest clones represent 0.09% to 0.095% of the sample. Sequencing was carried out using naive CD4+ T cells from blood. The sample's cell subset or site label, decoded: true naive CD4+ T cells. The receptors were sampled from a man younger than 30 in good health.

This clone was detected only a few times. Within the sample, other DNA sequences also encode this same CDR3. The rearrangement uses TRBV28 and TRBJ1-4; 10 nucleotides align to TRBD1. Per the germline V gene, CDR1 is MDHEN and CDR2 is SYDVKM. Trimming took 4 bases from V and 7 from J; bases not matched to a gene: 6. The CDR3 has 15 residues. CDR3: CASSSPGQGSEKLFF. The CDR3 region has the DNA TGTGCCAGCAGTTCACCGGGACAGGGGAGTGAAAAACTGTTTTTT.

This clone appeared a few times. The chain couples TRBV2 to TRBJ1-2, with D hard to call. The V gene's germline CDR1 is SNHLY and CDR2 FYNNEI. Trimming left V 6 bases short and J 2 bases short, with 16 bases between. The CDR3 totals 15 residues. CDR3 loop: CASSLAKGANYGYTF. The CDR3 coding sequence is TGTGCCAGCAGCCTGGCCAAGGGAGCAAACTATGGCTACACCTTC.

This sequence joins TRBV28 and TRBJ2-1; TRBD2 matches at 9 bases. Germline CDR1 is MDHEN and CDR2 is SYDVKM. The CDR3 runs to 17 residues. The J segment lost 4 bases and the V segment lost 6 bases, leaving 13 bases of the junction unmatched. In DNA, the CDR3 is TGTGCCAGCAGGCCCCGGACGACTAGCGGCCTTTACAATGAGCAGTTCTTC. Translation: CASRPRTTSGLYNEQFF.

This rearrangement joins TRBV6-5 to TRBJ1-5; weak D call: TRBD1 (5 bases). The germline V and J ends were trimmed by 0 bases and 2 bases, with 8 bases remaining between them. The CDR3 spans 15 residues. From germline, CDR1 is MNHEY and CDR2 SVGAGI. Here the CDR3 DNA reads TGTGCCAGCAGTTACTCACCCAGGGGCAATCAGCCCCAGCATTTT. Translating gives CASSYSPRGNQPQHF.

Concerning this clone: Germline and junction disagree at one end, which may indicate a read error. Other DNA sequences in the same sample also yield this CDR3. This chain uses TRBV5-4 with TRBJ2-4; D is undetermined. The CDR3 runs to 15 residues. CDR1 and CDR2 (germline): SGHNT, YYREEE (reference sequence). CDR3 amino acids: CASSLDRITGYIQYF. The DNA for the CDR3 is TGCGCCAGCAGCTTGGATCGGATAACTGGGTACATTCAGTACTTC.

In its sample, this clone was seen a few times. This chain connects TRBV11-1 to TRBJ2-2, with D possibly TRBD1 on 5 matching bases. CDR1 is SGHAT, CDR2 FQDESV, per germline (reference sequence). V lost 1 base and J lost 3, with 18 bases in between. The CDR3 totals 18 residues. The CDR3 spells CASSLEGPGRAYTGELFF. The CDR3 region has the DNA TGTGCCAGCAGCTTAGAAGGACCTGGCAGGGCCTACACCGGGGAGCTGTTTTTT.

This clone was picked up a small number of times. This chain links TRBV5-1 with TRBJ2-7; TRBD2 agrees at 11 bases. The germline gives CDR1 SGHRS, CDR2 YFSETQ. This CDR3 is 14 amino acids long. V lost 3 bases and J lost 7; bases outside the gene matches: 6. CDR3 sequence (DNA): TGCGCCAGCAGCTCCACTAGCGGGAGTCGGGAGCAGTACTTC. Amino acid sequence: CASSSTSGSREQYF.

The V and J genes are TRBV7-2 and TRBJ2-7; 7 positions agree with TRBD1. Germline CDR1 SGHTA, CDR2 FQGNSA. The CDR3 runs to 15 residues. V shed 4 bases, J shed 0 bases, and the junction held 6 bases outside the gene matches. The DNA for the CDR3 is TGTGCCAGCAGCTCAGACAGGGATGGCTCCTACGAGCAGTACTTC. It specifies CASSSDRDGSYEQYF.

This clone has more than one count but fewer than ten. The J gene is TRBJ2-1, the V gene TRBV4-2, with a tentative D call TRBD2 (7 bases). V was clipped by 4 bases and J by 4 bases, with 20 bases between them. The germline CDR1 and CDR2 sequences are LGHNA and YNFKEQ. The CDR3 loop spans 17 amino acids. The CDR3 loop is CASSPQVGGLGYNEQFF. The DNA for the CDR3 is TGTGCCAGCAGCCCCCAGGTCGGGGGGCTCGGTTACAATGAGCAGTTCTTC.

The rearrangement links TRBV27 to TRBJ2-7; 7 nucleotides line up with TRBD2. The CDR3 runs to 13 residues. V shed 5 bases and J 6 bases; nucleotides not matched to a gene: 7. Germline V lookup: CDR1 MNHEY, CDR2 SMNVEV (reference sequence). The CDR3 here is CASSPLTSREQYF. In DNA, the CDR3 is TGTGCCAGCAGTCCACTGACTAGCCGCGAGCAGTACTTC.

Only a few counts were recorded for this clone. The CDR3 DNA is TGCGCCAGCAGCCAAGAATTCAGGGTTATTCATAATGGCTACACCTTC. Translation: CASSQEFRVIHNGYTF. The chain links TRBV4-1 to TRBJ1-2, with a tentative D call TRBD1 (5 bases). V lost 0 bases and J 6 bases, leaving 17 bases between the germline ends. The germline CDR1 and CDR2 sequences are MGHRA and YSYEKL. The CDR3 has 16 residues.

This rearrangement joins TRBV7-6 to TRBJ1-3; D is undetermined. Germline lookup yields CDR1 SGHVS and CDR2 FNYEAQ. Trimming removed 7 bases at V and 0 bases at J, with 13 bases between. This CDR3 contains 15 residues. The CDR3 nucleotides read TGTGCCAGCACCTCGGGATTCAACTCTGGAAACACCATATATTTT. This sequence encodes CASTSGFNSGNTIYF.

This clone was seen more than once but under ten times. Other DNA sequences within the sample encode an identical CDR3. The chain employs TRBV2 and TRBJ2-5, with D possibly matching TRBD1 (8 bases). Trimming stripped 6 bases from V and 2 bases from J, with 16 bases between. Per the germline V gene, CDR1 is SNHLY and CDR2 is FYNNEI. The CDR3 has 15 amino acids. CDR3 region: CASRADRGGQETQYF. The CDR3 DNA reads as TGTGCCAGCAGGGCCGACAGGGGAGGGCAAGAGACCCAGTACTTC.

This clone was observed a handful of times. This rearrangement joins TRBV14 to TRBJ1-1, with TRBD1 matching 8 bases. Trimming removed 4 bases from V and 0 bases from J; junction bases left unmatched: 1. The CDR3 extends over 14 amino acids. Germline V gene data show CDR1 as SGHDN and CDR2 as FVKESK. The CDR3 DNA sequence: TGTGCCAGCAGCCCGGGACAGGTGAACACTGAAGCTTTCTTT. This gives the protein CASSPGQVNTEAFF. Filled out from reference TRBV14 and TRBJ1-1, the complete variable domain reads EAGVTQFPSHSVIEKGQTVTLRCDPISGHDNLYWYRRVMGKEIKFLLHFVKESKQDESGMPNNRFLAERTGGTYSTLKVQPAELEDSGVYFCASSPGQVNTEAFFGQGTRLTVV.

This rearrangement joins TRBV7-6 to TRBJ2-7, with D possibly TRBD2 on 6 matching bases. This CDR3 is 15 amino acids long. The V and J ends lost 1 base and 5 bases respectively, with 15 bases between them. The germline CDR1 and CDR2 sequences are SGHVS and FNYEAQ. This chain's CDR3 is CASSLEGGQVNEQYF. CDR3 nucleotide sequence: TGTGCCAGCAGCTTAGAAGGAGGGCAGGTAAACGAGCAGTACTTC.

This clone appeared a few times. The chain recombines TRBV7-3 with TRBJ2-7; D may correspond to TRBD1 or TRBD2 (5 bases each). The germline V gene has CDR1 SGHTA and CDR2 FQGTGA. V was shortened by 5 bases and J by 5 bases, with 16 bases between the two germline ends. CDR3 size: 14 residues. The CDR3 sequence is CASSLVGPEDEQYF. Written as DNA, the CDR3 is TGTGCCAGCAGCCTAGTGGGACCCGAGGACGAGCAGTACTTC.

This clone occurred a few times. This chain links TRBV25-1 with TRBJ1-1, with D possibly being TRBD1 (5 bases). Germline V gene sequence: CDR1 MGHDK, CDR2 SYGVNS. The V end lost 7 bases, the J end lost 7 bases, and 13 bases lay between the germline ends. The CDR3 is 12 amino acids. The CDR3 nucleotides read TGTGCCAGCATCTCGCATAGGGGTGAAGCTTTCTTT. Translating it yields CASISHRGEAFF.

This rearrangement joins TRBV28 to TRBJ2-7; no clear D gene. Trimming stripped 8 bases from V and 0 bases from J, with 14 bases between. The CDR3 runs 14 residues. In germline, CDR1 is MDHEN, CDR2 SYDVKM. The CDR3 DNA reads TGTGCCAGCTCCGGACGGCCTAGCTCCTACGAGCAGTACTTC. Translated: CASSGRPSSYEQYF.

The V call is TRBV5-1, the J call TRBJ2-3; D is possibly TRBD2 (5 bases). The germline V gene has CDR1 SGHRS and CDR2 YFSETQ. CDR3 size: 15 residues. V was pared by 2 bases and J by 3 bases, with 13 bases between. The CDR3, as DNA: TGCGCCAGCAGCTTAAGCGAGCCGGGAACAGATACGCAGTATTTT. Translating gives CASSLSEPGTDTQYF.

The CDR3 bases are TGTGCCAGCGACCGGGACAGGGGTTCTGGGGCCAACGTCCTGACTTTC. It specifies CASDRDRGSGANVLTF. V gene TRBV28 combines with J gene TRBJ2-6; 10 bases match TRBD1. V lost 8 bases, J lost 1 base, and 5 bases stayed unmatched. CDR3 length equals 16 residues. CDR1 is MDHEN and CDR2 is SYDVKM in the germline V gene.